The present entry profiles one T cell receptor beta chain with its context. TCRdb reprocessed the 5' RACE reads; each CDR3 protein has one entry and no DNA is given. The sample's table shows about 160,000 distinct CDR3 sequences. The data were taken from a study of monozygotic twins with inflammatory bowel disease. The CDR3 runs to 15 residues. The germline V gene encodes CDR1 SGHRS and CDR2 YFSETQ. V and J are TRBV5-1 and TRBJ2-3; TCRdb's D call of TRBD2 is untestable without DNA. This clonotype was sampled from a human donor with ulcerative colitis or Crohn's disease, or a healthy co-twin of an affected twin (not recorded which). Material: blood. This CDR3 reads CASSPSGTSTDTQYF.